The 26 T cell receptor beta chains presented below share a single source sample, sequenced in a study of siplizumab effects on memory and regulatory T cells. Sequenced by immunoSEQ multiplex PCR; TCRdb stores in-frame clones only, minus some. The data hold around 82,000 clones, with 93% observed a single time. The source material was CD8+ T cells sorted from blood. These receptors originate from a human donor in good health.

The chain uses TRBV4-3 and TRBJ2-7, with a tentative D call TRBD1 (5 bases). This CDR3 has 14 residues. Trimming stripped 3 bases from V and 3 bases from J, with 12 bases between. Germline V gene lookup returns CDR1 LGHNA and CDR2 YSLEER. As DNA, the CDR3 is TGCGCCAGCAGCCAGGGTCAGGACAACTACGAGCAGTACTTC. Residues: CASSQGQDNYEQYF.

This chain joins TRBV9 and TRBJ1-1, with D unresolved. CDR3 length equals 15 residues. V was clipped by 3 bases and J by 1 base, with 13 bases between them. Germline lookup yields CDR1 SGDLS and CDR2 YYNGEE. The CDR3 bases are TGTGCCAGCAGCGGGCCCGGGCGGGGGAACACTGAAGCTTTCTTT. It encodes CASSGPGRGNTEAFF.

The V gene is TRBV5-8, the J gene TRBJ1-2; 7 bases map to TRBD1. Germline CDR1 reads SGHTS; CDR2 reads YDEGEE. V lost 7 bases to trimming and J lost 0 bases; unmatched junction nucleotides: 15. The CDR3 length is 17 residues. In nucleotides, the CDR3 is TGTGCCAGCGACATAGACAGGGAAGGCTGGACTAACTATGGCTACACCTTC. Translation: CASDIDREGWTNYGYTF.

The V and J genes are TRBV9 and TRBJ2-3, with 9 nucleotides matching TRBD2. J gave up 5 bases and V 0 bases, and 4 bases lay outside the gene matches. This CDR3 contains 15 residues. Germline CDR1 and CDR2: SGDLS and YYNGEE. The CDR3 protein is CASSVGGGGGDTQYF. The DNA for the CDR3 is TGTGCCAGCAGCGTAGGCGGGGGGGGCGGAGATACGCAGTATTTT.

The V and J genes are TRBV5-6 and TRBJ2-3, with TRBD1 identical over 7 bases. This CDR3 region has 14 residues. The germline gives CDR1 SGHDT, CDR2 YYEEEE. J gave up 6 bases and V 4 bases, and 8 bases lay outside the gene matches. CDR3 residues: CASSTGTAPDTQYF. CDR3 coding DNA: TGTGCCAGCAGCACTGGGACAGCTCCGGATACGCAGTATTTT. Using reference TRBV5-6 and TRBJ2-3 for the parts outside the CDR3, the full variable domain is DAGVTQSPTHLIKTRGQQVTLRCSPKSGHDTVSWYQQALGQGPQFIFQYYEEEERQRGNFPDRFSGHQFPNYSSELNVNALLLGDSALYLCASSTGTAPDTQYFGPGTRLTVL.

V and J are TRBV6-6 and TRBJ2-2; D perhaps matches TRBD2 (6 bases). The CDR3 contains 16 residues. CDR1 and CDR2 from the germline V gene are MNHNY and SVGAGI (reference sequence). Trimming took off 4 bases at V and 3 bases at J, with 15 bases between the two ends. The CDR3: CASSSPGLVHTGELFF. The CDR3 nucleotides are TGTGCCAGCAGTTCCCCGGGACTTGTCCACACCGGGGAGCTGTTTTTT.

J is TRBJ2-7 and V is TRBV6-6; D is perhaps TRBD1 or TRBD2 (5 bases each). The V gene lost 4 bases and the J gene lost 3 bases, with 13 bases spanning the gap. CDR3 size: 14 residues. Germline CDR1 MNHNY, CDR2 SVGAGI (reference sequence). The CDR3 loop is CASSFGTRVYEQYF. As DNA, the CDR3 is TGTGCCAGCAGTTTCGGGACCAGAGTCTACGAGCAGTACTTC.

The rearrangement links TRBV4-1 to TRBJ2-6; D is unresolved. Trimming stripped 0 bases from V and 9 bases from J, with 15 bases between. The CDR3 is made up of 16 amino acids. Germline V gives CDR1 MGHRA, CDR2 YSYEKL. Here the CDR3 DNA reads TGCGCCAGCAGCCAAGATCAAGGCAGACCTTTCAACGTCCTGACTTTC. Protein product: CASSQDQGRPFNVLTF.

This chain uses TRBV5-6 with TRBJ2-3; 11 positions agree with TRBD2. The CDR3 extends over 16 amino acids. Germline values: CDR1 SGHDT, CDR2 YYEEEE. V lost 1 base, J lost 5 bases, and 6 bases stayed unmatched. The CDR3 loop reads CASSLFSGGAVDTQYF. As DNA, the CDR3 is TGTGCCAGCAGCTTGTTTAGCGGGGGGGCCGTAGATACGCAGTATTTT.

CDR3 bases: TGTGCCAGCAGCCGCCCCCCGACGGCCAACTATGGCTACACCTTC. Translation: CASSRPPTANYGYTF. The V gene is TRBV16, the J gene TRBJ1-2; no reliable D call. V shed 4 bases and J shed 2 bases, with 14 bases lying between them. The CDR3 length is 15 residues. Germline CDR1 is KGHSY and CDR2 is FQNENV. Combining the CDR3 with reference TRBV16 and TRBJ1-2 gives the whole variable domain GEEVAQTPKHLVRGEGQKAKLYCAPIKGHSYVFWYQQVLKNEFKFLISFQNENVFDETGMPKERFSAKCLPNSPCSLEIQATKLEDSAVYFCASSRPPTANYGYTFGSGTRLTVV.

V is TRBV10-2 and J is TRBJ1-1; D gene ambiguous. V gave up 4 bases and J gave up 0 bases, with 18 bases separating them. The CDR3 sequence is 17 residues long. Germline assignment: CDR1 WSHSY and CDR2 SAAADI. CDR3 amino acids: CASSVISDQFMNTEAFF. The CDR3 DNA follows: TGCGCCAGCAGTGTTATTTCGGACCAGTTCATGAACACTGAAGCTTTCTTT.

The chain uses TRBV6-4 and TRBJ2-5; TRBD2 matches at 8 bases. The CDR3 extends over 15 amino acids. Trimming removed 8 bases from V and 5 bases from J; junction bases left unmatched: 13. Germline lookup yields CDR1 MRHNA and CDR2 SNTAGT. This CDR3 reads CASGREAGELETQYF. The CDR3 coding sequence is TGTGCCAGCGGTCGGGAAGCGGGGGAACTGGAGACCCAGTACTTC.

The V call is TRBV7-6, the J call TRBJ2-5; D is undetermined. Germline V gene sequence: CDR1 SGHVS, CDR2 FNYEAQ. The CDR3 extends over 13 amino acids. The ends were cut back, 7 bases at V and 3 bases at J, with 12 bases in the middle. The CDR3 spells CASKGWTEETQYF. The DNA of the CDR3 is TGTGCCAGCAAAGGGTGGACGGAAGAGACCCAGTACTTC.

The rearrangement uses TRBV28 and TRBJ2-3; the match to TRBD2 covers 8 bases. V lost 6 bases, J lost 6 bases, and 2 bases stayed unmatched. CDR1 and CDR2 (germline): MDHEN, SYDVKM. The CDR3 contains 12 residues. CDR3 amino acids: CASRPGGDTQYF. The CDR3 DNA reads as TGTGCCAGCAGACCGGGGGGGGATACGCAGTATTTT.

To note about this clone: Other DNA variants within this sample encode the same CDR3. V and J are TRBV9 and TRBJ2-1; D uncertain. CDR1 and CDR2 from the germline V gene are SGDLS and YYNGEE. V lost 2 bases, J lost 7 bases, and 4 bases lay in between. This CDR3 has 11 amino acids. CDR3 region: CASSVSNEQFF. The DNA of the CDR3 is TGTGCCAGCAGCGTCTCTAATGAGCAGTTCTTC.

The gene calls are TRBV19 and TRBJ1-5; D ambiguous. The germline CDR1 and CDR2 sequences are LNHDA and SQIVND (reference sequence). The CDR3 has 13 amino acids. V was cut by 3 bases and J by 9 bases, with 12 bases left in between. The CDR3 sequence: CASSMLPGGPQHF. In DNA form, the CDR3 reads TGTGCCAGTAGTATGCTGCCGGGTGGGCCCCAGCATTTT. The whole variable domain, filled in from reference TRBV19 and TRBJ1-5, reads DGGITQSPKYLFRKEGQNVTLSCEQNLNHDAMYWYRQDPGQGLRLIYYSQIVNDFQKGDIAEGYSVSREKKESFPLTVTSAQKNPTAFYLCASSMLPGGPQHFGDGTRLSIL.

This clone was picked up many times. The chain is built from TRBV4-2 and TRBJ2-2; either TRBD1 or TRBD2 may fit D (7 bases each). CDR1 and CDR2 from the germline V gene are LGHNA and YNFKEQ. The V gene lost 4 bases and the J gene lost 7 bases, with 13 bases spanning the gap. The CDR3 is made up of 14 amino acids. The CDR3 bases are TGTGCCAGCAGCCCCCCCAGGGGGGGCGGGGAGCTGTTTTTT. Translated, it gives CASSPPRGGGELFF.

V and J are TRBV5-4 and TRBJ1-1, with TRBD1 matching over 10 bases. J gave up 3 bases and V 2 bases, and 7 bases lay outside the gene matches. The CDR3 length is 16 residues. Germline CDR1 reads SGHNT; CDR2 reads YYREEE (reference sequence). The CDR3 nucleotides are TGTGCCAGCAGCTTAGGGACAGGGGCTGGGGACACTGAAGCTTTCTTT. This encodes CASSLGTGAGDTEAFF.

This clone is a singleton in its sample. The genes are TRBV5-4 and TRBJ2-7; the D is unclear. V gave up 0 bases and J gave up 2 bases, with 3 bases separating them. This CDR3 region has 12 residues. The germline V gene has CDR1 SGHNT and CDR2 YYREEE (reference sequence). CDR3 bases: TGTGCCAGCAGCTTGGAGCCCTACGAGCAGTACTTC. Translating it yields CASSLEPYEQYF. The full variable domain, rest sourced from reference TRBV5-4 and TRBJ2-7, is ETGVTQSPTHLIKTRGQQVTLRCSSQSGHNTVSWYQQALGQGPQFIFQYYREEENGRGNFPPRFSGLQFPNYSSELNVNALELDDSALYLCASSLEPYEQYFGPGTRLTVT.

The V and J genes are TRBV11-2 and TRBJ2-7; D remains ambiguous. V lost 2 bases, J lost 3 bases, and 8 bases lay in between. The CDR3 runs to 13 residues. Per the germline V gene, CDR1 is SGHAT and CDR2 is FQNNGV. Here the CDR3 DNA reads TGTGCCAGCAGCTTATACAGCTACTACGAGCAGTACTTC. Amino acid sequence: CASSLYSYYEQYF.

This chain uses TRBV7-2 with TRBJ2-7; 9 nucleotides match TRBD1. CDR1 and CDR2 from the germline V gene are SGHTA and FQGNSA. The length of the CDR3 is 14 residues. V lost 3 bases and J lost 2; bases outside the gene matches: 2. The CDR3 is CASSFDRGTYEQYF. The DNA of the CDR3 is TGTGCCAGCAGCTTTGACAGGGGGACCTACGAGCAGTACTTC.

The chain combines TRBV7-9 with TRBJ1-1; D is unresolved. CDR1 and CDR2 (germline): SEHNR, FQNEAQ (reference sequence). There are 15 residues in the CDR3. V lost 0 bases to trimming and J lost 1 base, with 9 bases between them. CDR3 nucleotides: TGTGCCAGCAGCTTAGCGTCGGGAGGGAACACTGAAGCTTTCTTT. It encodes CASSLASGGNTEAFF.

This sequence joins TRBV19 and TRBJ1-1; 8 bases match TRBD1. CDR1 LNHDA and CDR2 SQIVND come from the germline V gene (reference sequence). Trimming removed 6 bases from V and 5 bases from J; junction bases left unmatched: 8. This CDR3 has 14 residues. The CDR3, as DNA: TGTGCCAGTAGCCCTCCCAGGGGGCAGACTGAAGCTTTCTTT. Its translation is CASSPPRGQTEAFF.

This chain joins TRBV6-4 and TRBJ1-2; 8 bases match TRBD1. The germline V gene has CDR1 MRHNA and CDR2 SNTAGT. There are 18 residues in the CDR3. V lost 2 bases to trimming and J lost 4 bases; unmatched junction nucleotides: 15. The DNA for the CDR3 is TGTGCCAGCAGTGACACTATGGCAGGGGGCTCAAAAGTCTATGGCTACACCTTC. The encoded protein is CASSDTMAGGSKVYGYTF.

This chain links TRBV11-2 with TRBJ1-6; TRBD1 might be the D (5 bases). Trimming cost V 3 bases and J 7 bases, with 10 bases left between them. The CDR3 totals 14 residues. CDR1 SGHAT and CDR2 FQNNGV come from the germline V gene. CDR3 sequence (DNA): TGTGCCAGCAGCTTGGAAGAGGGGAATTCACCCCTCCACTTT. This codes for CASSLEEGNSPLHF.

The rearrangement joins TRBV7-9 to TRBJ2-7, with D unresolved. V lost 5 bases and J lost 0, with 11 bases in between. The CDR3 totals 14 residues. CDR1 is SEHNR, CDR2 FQNEAQ, per germline (reference sequence). The CDR3 nucleotides read TGTGCCAGCAGCCCAGCTTTGGGCTCCTACGAGCAGTACTTC. The encoded protein is CASSPALGSYEQYF.